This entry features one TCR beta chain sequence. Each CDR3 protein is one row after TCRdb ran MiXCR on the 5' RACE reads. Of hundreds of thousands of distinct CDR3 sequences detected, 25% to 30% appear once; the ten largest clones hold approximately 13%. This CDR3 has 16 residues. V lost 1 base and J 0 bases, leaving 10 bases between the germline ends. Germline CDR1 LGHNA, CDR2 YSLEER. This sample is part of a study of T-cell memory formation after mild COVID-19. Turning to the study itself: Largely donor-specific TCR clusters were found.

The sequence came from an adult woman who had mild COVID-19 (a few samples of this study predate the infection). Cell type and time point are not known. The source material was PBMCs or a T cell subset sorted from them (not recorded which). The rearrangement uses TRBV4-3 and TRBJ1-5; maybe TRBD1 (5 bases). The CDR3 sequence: CASSQGTSDSNQPQHF. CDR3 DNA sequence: TGCGCCAGCAGCCAAGGGACAAGTGATAGCAATCAGCCCCAGCATTTT.